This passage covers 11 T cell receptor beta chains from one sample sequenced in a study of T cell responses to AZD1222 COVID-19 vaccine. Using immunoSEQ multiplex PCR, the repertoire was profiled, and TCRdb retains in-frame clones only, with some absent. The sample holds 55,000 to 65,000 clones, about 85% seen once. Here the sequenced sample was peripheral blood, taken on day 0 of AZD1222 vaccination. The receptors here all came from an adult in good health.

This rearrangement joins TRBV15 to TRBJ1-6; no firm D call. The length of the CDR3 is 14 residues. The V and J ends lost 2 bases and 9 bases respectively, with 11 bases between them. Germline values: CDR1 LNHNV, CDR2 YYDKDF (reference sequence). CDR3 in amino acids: CATSRREEGSPLHF. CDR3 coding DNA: TGTGCCACCAGCAGACGGGAGGAGGGTTCACCCCTCCACTTT.

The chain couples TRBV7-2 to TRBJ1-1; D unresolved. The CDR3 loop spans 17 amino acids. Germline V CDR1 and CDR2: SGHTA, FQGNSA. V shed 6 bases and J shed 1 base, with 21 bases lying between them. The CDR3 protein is CASSLPRGFGRNTEAFF. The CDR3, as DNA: TGTGCCAGCAGTTTGCCCCGGGGTTTTGGTCGGAACACTGAAGCTTTCTTT.

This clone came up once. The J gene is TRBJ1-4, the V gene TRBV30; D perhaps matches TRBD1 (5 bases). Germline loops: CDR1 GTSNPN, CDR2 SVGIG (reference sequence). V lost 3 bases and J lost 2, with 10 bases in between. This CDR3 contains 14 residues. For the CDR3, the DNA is TGTGCCTGGAGCCAGGGAGGGACTAATGAAAAACTGTTTTTT. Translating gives CAWSQGGTNEKLFF. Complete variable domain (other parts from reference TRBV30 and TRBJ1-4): SQTIHQWPATLVQPVGSPLSLECTVEGTSNPNLYWYRQAAGRGLQLLFYSVGIGQISSEVPQNLSASRPQDRQFILSSKKLLLSDSGFYLCAWSQGGTNEKLFFGSGTQLSVL.

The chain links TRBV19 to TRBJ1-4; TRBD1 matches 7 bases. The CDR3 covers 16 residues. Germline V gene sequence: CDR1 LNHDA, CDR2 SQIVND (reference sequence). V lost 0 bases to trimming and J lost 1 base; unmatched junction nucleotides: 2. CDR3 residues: CASSIDRGGTNEKLFF. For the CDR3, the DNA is TGTGCCAGTAGTATAGACAGGGGGGGAACTAATGAAAAACTGTTTTTT.

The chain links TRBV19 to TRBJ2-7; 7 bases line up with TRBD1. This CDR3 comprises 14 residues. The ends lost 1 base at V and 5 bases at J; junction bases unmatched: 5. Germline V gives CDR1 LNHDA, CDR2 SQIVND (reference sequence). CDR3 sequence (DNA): TGTGCCAGTAGTATAGTAGGGGACAGAAACGAGCAGTACTTC. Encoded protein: CASSIVGDRNEQYF.

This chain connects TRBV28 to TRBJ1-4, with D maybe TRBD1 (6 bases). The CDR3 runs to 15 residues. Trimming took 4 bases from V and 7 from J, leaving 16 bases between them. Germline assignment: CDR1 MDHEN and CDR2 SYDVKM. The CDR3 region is CASSWTGRGGEKLFF. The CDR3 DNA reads TGTGCCAGCAGTTGGACGGGTAGGGGGGGTGAAAAACTGTTTTTT.

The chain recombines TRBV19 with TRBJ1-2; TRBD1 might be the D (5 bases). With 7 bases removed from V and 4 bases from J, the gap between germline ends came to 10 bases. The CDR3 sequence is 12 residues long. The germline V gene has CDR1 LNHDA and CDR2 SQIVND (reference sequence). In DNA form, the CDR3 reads TGTGCCAGTAACGACAGAAGCTATGGCTACACCTTC. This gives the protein CASNDRSYGYTF.

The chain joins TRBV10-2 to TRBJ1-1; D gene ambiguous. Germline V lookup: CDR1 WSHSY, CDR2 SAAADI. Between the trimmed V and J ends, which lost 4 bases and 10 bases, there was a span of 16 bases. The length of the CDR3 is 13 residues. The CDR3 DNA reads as TGCGCCAGCAGTGCTGGCTCCCCCCTCGGAGCTTTCTTT. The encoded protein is CASSAGSPLGAFF.

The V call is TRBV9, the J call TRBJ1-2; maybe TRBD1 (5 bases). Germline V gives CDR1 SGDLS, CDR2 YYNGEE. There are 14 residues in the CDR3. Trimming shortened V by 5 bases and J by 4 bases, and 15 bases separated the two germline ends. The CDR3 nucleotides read TGTGCCAGCAGTGAGGGGCAGCCCCCCTATGGCTACACCTTC. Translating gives CASSEGQPPYGYTF.

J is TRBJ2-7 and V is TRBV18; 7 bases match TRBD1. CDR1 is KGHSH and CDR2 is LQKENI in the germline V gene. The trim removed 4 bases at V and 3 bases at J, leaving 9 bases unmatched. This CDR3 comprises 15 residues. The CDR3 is CASSQIPGQSYEQYF. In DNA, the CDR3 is TGTGCCAGCTCACAAATACCGGGACAGAGCTACGAGCAGTACTTC.

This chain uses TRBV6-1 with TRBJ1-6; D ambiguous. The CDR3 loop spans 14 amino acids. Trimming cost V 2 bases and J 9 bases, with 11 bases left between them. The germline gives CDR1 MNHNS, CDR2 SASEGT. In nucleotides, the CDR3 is TGTGCCAGCAGTGAAACGGATCTAGGTTCACCCCTCCACTTT. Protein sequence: CASSETDLGSPLHF.